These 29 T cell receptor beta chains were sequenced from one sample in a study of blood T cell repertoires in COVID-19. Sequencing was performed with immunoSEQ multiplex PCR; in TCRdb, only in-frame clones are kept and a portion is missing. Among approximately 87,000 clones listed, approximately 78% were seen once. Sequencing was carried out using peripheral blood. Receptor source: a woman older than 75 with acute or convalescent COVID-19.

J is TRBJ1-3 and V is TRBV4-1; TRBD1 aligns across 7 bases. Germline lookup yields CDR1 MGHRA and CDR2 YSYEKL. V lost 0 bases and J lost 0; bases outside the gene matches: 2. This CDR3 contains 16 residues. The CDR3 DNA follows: TGCGCCAGCAGCCAAGAGACAGGGAGCTCTGGAAACACCATATATTTT. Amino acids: CASSQETGSSGNTIYF.

For the CDR3, the DNA is TGTGCTAGTGGTTTGGTAATCGGGACAATCCTGTATTTT. Residues: CASGLVIGTILYF. The gene calls are TRBV12-5 and TRBJ2-3, with D possibly being TRBD1 (6 bases). The V end was cut by 0 bases, the J end by 14 bases, with 15 bases between. CDR1 is LGHNT, CDR2 FRNRAP, per germline. The CDR3 sequence is 13 residues long. The full variable domain, completed using reference TRBV12-5 and TRBJ2-3, is DARVTQTPRHKVTEMGQEVTMRCQPILGHNTVFWYRQTMMQGLELLAYFRNRAPLDDSGMPKDRFSAEMPDATLATLKIQPSEPRDSAVYFCASGLVIGTILYFGPGTRLTVL.

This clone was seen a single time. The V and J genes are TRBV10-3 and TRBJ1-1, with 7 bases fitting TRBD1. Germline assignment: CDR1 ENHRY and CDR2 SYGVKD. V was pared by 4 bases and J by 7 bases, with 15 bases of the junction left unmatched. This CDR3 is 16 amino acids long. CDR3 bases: TGTGCCATCAGTGGAAATCCGACAGGGAAAGAGGGTGAAGCTTTCTTT. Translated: CAISGNPTGKEGEAFF.

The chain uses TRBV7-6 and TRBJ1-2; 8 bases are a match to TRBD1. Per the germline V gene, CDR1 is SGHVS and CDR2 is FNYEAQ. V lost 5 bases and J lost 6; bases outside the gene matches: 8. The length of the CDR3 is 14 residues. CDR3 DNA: TGTGCCAGCAGCGGATCACAGGGGGTGGATGGCTACACCTTC. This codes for CASSGSQGVDGYTF.

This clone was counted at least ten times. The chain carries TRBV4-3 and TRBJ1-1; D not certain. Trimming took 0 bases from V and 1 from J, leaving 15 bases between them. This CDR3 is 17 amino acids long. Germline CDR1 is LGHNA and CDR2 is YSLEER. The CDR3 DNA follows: TGCGCCAGCAGCCAAGATTATACGGGTGTTTCGAACACTGAAGCTTTCTTT. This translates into CASSQDYTGVSNTEAFF.

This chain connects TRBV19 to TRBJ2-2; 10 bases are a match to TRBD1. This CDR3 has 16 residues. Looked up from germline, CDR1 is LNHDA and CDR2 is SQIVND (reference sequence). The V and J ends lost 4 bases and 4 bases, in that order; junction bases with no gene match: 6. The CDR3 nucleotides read TGTGCCAGTAGTAAAGGGACAGGGGCTGGCACCGGGGAGCTGTTTTTT. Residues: CASSKGTGAGTGELFF.

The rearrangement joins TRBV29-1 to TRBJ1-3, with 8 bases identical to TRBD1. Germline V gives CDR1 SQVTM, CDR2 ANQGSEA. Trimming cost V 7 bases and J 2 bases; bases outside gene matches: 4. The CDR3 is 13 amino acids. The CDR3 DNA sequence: TGCAGCGGGTCAGGGGGCACTGGAAACACCATATATTTT. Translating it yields CSGSGGTGNTIYF.

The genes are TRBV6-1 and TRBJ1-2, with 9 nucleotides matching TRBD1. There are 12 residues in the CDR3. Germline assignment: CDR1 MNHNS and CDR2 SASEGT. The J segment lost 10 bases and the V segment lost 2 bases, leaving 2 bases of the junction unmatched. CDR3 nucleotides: TGTGCCAGCAGTGAAAGACAGGGGGACTACACCTTC. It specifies CASSERQGDYTF.

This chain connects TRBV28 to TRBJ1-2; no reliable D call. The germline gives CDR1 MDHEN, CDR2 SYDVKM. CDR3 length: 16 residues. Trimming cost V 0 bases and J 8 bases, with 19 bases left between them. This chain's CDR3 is CASSLWVQDPRGGYTF. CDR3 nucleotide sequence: TGTGCCAGCAGTTTATGGGTTCAGGACCCTCGAGGGGGCTACACCTTC.

The CDR3, as DNA: TGTGCCAGCTCACCCGGGACTAGCGCTCTGAATGAGCAGTTCTTC. It is translated as CASSPGTSALNEQFF. This chain joins TRBV18 and TRBJ2-1; 10 nucleotides line up with TRBD2. The CDR3 covers 15 residues. J was trimmed by 7 bases and V by 3 bases; bases with no gene match: 6. Looked up from germline, CDR1 is KGHSH and CDR2 is LQKENI.

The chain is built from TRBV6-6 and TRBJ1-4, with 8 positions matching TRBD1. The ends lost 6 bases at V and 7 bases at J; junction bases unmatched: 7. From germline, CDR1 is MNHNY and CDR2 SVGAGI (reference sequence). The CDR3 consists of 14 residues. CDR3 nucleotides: TGTGCCAGCAGGGCCGGGACAGGCCTTGAAAAACTGTTTTTT. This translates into CASRAGTGLEKLFF.

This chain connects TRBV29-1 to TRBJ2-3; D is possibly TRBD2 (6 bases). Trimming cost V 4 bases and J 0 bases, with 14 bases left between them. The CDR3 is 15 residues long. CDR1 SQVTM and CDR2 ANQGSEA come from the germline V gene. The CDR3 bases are TGCAGCGTTGGTGGAGGGGCTACTAGCACAGATACGCAGTATTTT. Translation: CSVGGGATSTDTQYF.

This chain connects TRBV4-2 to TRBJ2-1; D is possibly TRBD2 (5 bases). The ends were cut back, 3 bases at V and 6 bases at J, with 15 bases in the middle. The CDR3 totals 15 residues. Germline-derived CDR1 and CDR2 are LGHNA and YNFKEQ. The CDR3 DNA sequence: TGTGCCAGCAGCCAGCCCCAGGCGGGTGGCAATGAGCAGTTCTTC. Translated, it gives CASSQPQAGGNEQFF.

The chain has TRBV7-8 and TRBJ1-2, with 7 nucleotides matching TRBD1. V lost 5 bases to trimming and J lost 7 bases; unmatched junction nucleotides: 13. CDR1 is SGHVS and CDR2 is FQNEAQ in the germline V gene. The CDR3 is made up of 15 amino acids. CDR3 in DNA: TGTGCCAGCAGCACATCGACAGGGCGAGGGGGTGGCTACACCTTC. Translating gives CASSTSTGRGGGYTF.

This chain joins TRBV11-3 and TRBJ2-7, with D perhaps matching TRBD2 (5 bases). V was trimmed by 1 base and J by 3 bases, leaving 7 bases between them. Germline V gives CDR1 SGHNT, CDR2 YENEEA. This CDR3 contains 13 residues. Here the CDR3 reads CASSLGRDYEQYF. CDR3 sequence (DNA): TGTGCCAGCAGCTTAGGACGGGACTACGAGCAGTACTTC.

CDR3 in DNA: TGCAGCGGGAGAACCGGACAGTATTACCAAGAGACCCAGTACTTC. This translates into CSGRTGQYYQETQYF. The gene calls are TRBV29-1 and TRBJ2-5; a weak D match, TRBD1 (6 bases). The V gene lost 7 bases and the J gene lost 0 bases, with 18 bases spanning the gap. CDR3 length equals 15 residues. Germline V gives CDR1 SQVTM, CDR2 ANQGSEA.

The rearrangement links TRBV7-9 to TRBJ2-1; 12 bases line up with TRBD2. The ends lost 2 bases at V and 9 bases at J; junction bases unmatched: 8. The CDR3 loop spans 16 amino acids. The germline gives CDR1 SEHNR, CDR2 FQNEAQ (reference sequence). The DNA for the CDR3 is TGTGCCAGCAGCTTAATCCGGACTAGCGGGGCTGGTGAGCAGTTCTTC. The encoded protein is CASSLIRTSGAGEQFF.

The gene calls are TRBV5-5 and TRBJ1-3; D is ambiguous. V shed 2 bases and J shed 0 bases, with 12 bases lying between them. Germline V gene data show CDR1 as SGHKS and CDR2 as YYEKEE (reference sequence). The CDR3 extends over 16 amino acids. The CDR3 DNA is TGTGCCAGCAGCTTTAATACCGGGATCTCTGGAAACACCATATATTTT. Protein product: CASSFNTGISGNTIYF.

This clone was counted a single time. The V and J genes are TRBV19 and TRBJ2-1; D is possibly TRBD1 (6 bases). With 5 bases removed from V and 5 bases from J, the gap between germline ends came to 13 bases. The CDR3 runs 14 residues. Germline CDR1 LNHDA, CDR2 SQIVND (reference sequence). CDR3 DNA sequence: TGTGCCAGTAGTGGGGGCTTGCCCCACAATGAGCAGTTCTTC. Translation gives CASSGGLPHNEQFF.

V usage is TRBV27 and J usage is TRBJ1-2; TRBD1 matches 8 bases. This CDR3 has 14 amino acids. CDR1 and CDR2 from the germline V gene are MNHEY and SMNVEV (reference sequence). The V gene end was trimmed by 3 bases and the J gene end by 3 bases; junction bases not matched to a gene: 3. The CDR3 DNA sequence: TGTGCCAGCAGTTTTGGGGACAGGCACTATGGCTACACCTTC. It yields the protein CASSFGDRHYGYTF.

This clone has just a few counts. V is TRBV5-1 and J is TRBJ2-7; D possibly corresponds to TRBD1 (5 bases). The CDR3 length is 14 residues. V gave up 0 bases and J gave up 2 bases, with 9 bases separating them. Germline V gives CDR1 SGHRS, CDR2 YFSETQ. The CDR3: CASSLDTGAYEQYF. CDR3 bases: TGCGCCAGCAGCTTGGATACAGGAGCCTACGAGCAGTACTTC.

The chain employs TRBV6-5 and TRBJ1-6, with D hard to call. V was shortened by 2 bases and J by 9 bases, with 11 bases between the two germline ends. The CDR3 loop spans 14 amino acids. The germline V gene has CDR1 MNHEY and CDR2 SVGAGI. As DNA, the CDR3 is TGTGCCAGCAGTTACGAGACGGAGAGTTCACCCCTCCACTTT. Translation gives CASSYETESSPLHF.

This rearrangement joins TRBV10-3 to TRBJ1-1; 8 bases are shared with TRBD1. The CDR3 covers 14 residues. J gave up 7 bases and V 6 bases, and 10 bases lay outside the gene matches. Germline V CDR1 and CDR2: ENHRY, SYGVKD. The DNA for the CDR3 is TGTGCCATCAGCTTAACAGGGGGAGCCCTTGAAGCTTTCTTT. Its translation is CAISLTGGALEAFF.

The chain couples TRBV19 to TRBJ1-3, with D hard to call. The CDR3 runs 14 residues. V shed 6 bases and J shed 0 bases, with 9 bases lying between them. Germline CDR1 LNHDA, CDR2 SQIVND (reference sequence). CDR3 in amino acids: CASSGGGSGNTIYF. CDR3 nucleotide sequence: TGTGCCAGTAGCGGAGGCGGCTCTGGAAACACCATATATTTT.

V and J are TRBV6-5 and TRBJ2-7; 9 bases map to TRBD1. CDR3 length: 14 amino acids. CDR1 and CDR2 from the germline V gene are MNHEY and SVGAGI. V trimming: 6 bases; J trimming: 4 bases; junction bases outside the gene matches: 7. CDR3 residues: CASRAGQGWYEQYF. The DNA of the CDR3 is TGTGCCAGCAGGGCCGGACAGGGGTGGTACGAGCAGTACTTC.

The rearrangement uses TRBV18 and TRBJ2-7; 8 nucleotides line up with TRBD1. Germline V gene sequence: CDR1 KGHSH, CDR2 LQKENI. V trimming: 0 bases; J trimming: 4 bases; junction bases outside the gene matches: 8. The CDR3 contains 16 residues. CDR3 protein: CASSPPVRTGRYEQYF. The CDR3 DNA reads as TGTGCCAGCTCACCACCCGTTCGGACAGGGCGATACGAGCAGTACTTC.

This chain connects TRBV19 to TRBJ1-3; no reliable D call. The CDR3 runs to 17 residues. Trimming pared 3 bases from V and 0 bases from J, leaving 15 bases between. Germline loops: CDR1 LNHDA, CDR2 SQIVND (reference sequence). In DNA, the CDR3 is TGTGCCAGTAGTATGGCAGGTTCAACGAGCTCTGGAAACACCATATATTTT. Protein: CASSMAGSTSSGNTIYF. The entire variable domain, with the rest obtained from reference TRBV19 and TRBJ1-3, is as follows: DGGITQSPKYLFRKEGQNVTLSCEQNLNHDAMYWYRQDPGQGLRLIYYSQIVNDFQKGDIAEGYSVSREKKESFPLTVTSAQKNPTAFYLCASSMAGSTSSGNTIYFGEGSWLTVV.

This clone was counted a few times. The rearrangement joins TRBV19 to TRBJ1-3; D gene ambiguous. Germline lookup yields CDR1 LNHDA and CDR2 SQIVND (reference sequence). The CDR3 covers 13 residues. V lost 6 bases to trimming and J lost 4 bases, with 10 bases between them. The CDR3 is CASSVGRGNTIYF. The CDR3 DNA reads TGTGCCAGTAGCGTGGGCAGGGGAAACACCATATATTTT.

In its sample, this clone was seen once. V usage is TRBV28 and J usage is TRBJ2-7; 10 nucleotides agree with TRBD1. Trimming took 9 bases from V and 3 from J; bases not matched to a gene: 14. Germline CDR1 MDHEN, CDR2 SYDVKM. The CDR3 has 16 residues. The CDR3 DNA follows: TGTGCCAGTGTACCGGGACAGGGGTACGGGGGCTACGAGCAGTACTTC. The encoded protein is CASVPGQGYGGYEQYF.